The T cell receptor beta chain under discussion was sequenced for a study of T cell repertoires in cytomegalovirus infection. In the study overall: It can be stated that public TCR beta signatures indicated CMV infection as well as a matching HLA type. Study-level points and caveats: Pooled public TCR beta family frequency picked out CMV carriers with the relevant HLA. Dominant in the ex vivo response were TCR beta clonotypes restricted by HLA-C and specific for CMV.

Each CDR3 protein is one row after TCRdb ran MiXCR on the reads. The sample includes 150,000 or so distinct CDR3 sequences, approximately 5.9% of them seen just once. This clonotype was counted between two and nine times. Its antigen is currently unknown. The germline gives CDR1 MNHNY, CDR2 SVGAGI (reference sequence). This CDR3 comprises 15 residues. Trimming took off 2 bases at V and 8 bases at J, with 15 bases between the two ends. The receptor comes from a human donor in good health (CMV status not recorded). Some clones in this sample may be carry-over from other donors' samples. Sequencing was done on a sample of PBMCs. This chain links TRBV6-6 with TRBJ1-4; D is unclear. DNA for the CDR3: TGTGCCAGCAGTTACAGGCCGACCCAACAGGAAAAACTGTTTTTT. Its protein product is CASSYRPTQQEKLFF.